The following is a T cell receptor beta chain sequence with its context. As yet, its antigen is unknown. Germline loops: CDR1 KGHDR, CDR2 SFDVKD. Trimming removed 2 bases from V and 9 bases from J, with 13 bases in between. This CDR3 has 15 residues. These data are taken from a study of T-cell reconstitution after alpha-beta-depleted transplantation in children. Findings and limits, study-wide: After transplant, at about two months, alpha-beta T cells were reportedly derived from several hundred expanded graft clones.

Preparation of the TCRbeta library used unique molecular identifiers. TCRdb independently ran MiXCR on the PCR reads; one entry per CDR3 protein. The sample carries roughly 310,000 distinct CDR3 sequences, 20% to 30% recorded once. The V gene is TRBV24-1, the J gene TRBJ1-6; D not resolved. This TCR was sampled from a male patient aged 5 to 17 who had a stem cell transplant for acute lymphoblastic leukemia, so the T cells may come from the graft donor. The source was PBMCs, mostly from graft donor cells, collected 180 days after TCRalphabeta/CD19-depleted stem cell transplant. CDR3 bases: TGTGCCACCAGTGATTCCCTTCGACCGGGTTCACCCCTCCACTTT. It yields the protein CATSDSLRPGSPLHF.